This is a list of T cell receptor beta chains from one sample in a study of control samples from healthy donors and cancer patients. Profiling relied on immunoSEQ multiplex PCR, and the TCRdb table lists in-frame clones only, not all of them. The sample yields fewer than 65,000 clones, approximately 89% seen once. Sequencing was performed on PBMCs. These receptors were taken from a man between 35 and 55 years old with colorectal cancer. CDR3s include the opening cysteine and the closing phenylalanine or tryptophan. A D gene is named only where the DNA matches it firmly. Clone size is not always given. Where it is, it says once, few, many or a class for expanded clones.

clone_size j_call v_call d_call cdr3_aa cdr3_nt
NA TRBJ1-6 TRBV18 NA CASSRTSSYNSPLHF TGTGCCAGCTCACGCACCTCCTCCTATAATTCACCCCTCCACTTT
few TRBJ1-2 TRBV7-9 TRBD1 CASSLGQGASNYGYTF TGTGCCAGCAGCTTAGGACAGGGCGCGTCTAACTATGGCTACACCTTC
NA TRBJ2-7 TRBV2 NA CASSEARRGTREQYF TGTGCCAGCAGTGAAGCGCGAAGGGGAACACGCGAGCAGTACTTC
NA TRBJ1-4 TRBV19 NA CASSIGVGSATNEKLFF TGTGCCAGTAGTATAGGGGTTGGGAGCGCAACTAATGAAAAACTGTTTTTT
once TRBJ2-7 TRBV6-5 NA CASKTYYEQYF TGTGCCAGCAAAACCTACTACGAGCAGTACTTC
once TRBJ1-2 TRBV11-2 NA CASSSLGGADYGYTF TGTGCCAGCAGCTCCCTGGGGGGGGCAGACTATGGCTACACCTTC
NA TRBJ2-1 TRBV18 TRBD2 CASSPPGTSGRDNEQFF TGTGCCAGCTCACCACCGGGGACTAGCGGGAGGGACAATGAGCAGTTCTTC
few TRBJ1-2 TRBV10-3 NA CAISLTPGLYGYTF TGTGCCATCAGCCTAACACCCGGACTCTATGGCTACACCTTC
NA TRBJ2-7 TRBV30 NA CAWIPRWGDPYEQYF TGTGCCTGGATCCCACGCTGGGGGGACCCTTACGAGCAGTACTTC
few TRBJ1-5 TRBV5-8 NA CASSSYRAIRNQPQHF TGTGCCAGCAGCTCGTACAGGGCTATACGGAATCAGCCCCAGCATTTT
NA TRBJ1-2 TRBV19 NA CASSITAGYGYTF TGTGCCAGTAGTATCACGGCGGGGTATGGCTACACCTTC
NA TRBJ2-5 TRBV28 NA CASKGGVETQYF TGTGCCAGCAAGGGGGGCGTGGAGACCCAGTACTTC
once TRBJ2-3 TRBV5-1 NA CASSRDSSTDTQYF TGCGCCAGCAGCCGAGACTCGAGCACAGATACGCAGTATTTT
NA TRBJ1-2 TRBV18 NA CASSPQGDEGYTF TGTGCCAGCTCACCCCAGGGAGATGAAGGCTACACCTTC
NA TRBJ2-2 TRBV9 NA CASSVHRVQANTGELFF TGTGCCAGCAGCGTACACCGGGTTCAAGCGAACACCGGGGAGCTGTTTTTT
few TRBJ1-1 TRBV6-2/TRBV6-3 TRBD1 CASSYITTGGTEAFF TGTGCCAGCAGTTACATCACGACAGGGGGCACTGAAGCTTTCTTT
NA TRBJ2-3 TRBV5-1 TRBD2 CASHQPGGDTQYF TGCGCCAGCCACCAACCCGGGGGGGATACGCAGTATTTT
NA TRBJ2-1 TRBV7-9 TRBD2 CASSLGEGPHNEQFF TGTGCCAGCAGCTTAGGGGAGGGCCCCCACAATGAGCAGTTCTTC
NA TRBJ1-2 TRBV5-4 NA CASSPTRWGNYGYTF TGTGCCAGCAGCCCCACGCGGTGGGGTAACTATGGCTACACCTTC
NA TRBJ1-1 TRBV4-1 NA CASSPRGYTEAFF TGCGCCAGCAGCCCAAGGGGGTACACTGAAGCTTTCTTT
NA TRBJ2-3 TRBV6-2/TRBV6-3 TRBD2 CASSWTSGTDTQYF TGTGCCAGCAGTTGGACTAGCGGCACAGATACGCAGTATTTT
once TRBJ2-1 TRBV11-3 TRBD2 CASSHNRREYNEQFF TGTGCCAGCAGCCACAACCGGCGGGAGTACAATGAGCAGTTCTTC
NA TRBJ1-5 TRBV4-1 NA CASSQQGQTHQPQHF TGCGCCAGCAGCCAACAGGGCCAGACTCATCAGCCCCAGCATTTT
NA TRBJ2-2 TRBV6-2/TRBV6-3 TRBD2 CASSSGTSEAGELFF TGTGCCAGCAGCTCCGGGACTAGCGAGGCCGGGGAGCTGTTTTTT
once TRBJ1-1 TRBV30 TRBD1 CAWRLDRPNTEAFF TGTGCCTGGAGACTGGACAGGCCGAACACTGAAGCTTTCTTT
NA TRBJ2-1 TRBV5-4 TRBD2 CASSLELATYNEQFF TGTGCCAGCAGCTTGGAACTAGCGACCTACAATGAGCAGTTCTTC